The 20 T cell receptor beta chains below come from one sample, sequenced in a study of early T cells in non-severe SARS-CoV-2 infection. TCRdb ran MiXCR on the 5' RACE reads and lists one entry per CDR3 protein. Of over 30,000 distinct CDR3 sequences listed, 7.5% to 9% were seen once; the top ten hold approximately 13%. This specimen was whole blood, taken at baseline. The source of these receptors is an adult who was a healthcare worker with PCR-confirmed SARS-CoV-2 infection or an uninfected control (not recorded which).

The rearrangement joins TRBV20-1 to TRBJ2-3; D ambiguous. Trimming stripped 0 bases from V and 0 bases from J, with 16 bases between. Germline V gene data show CDR1 as DFQATT and CDR2 as SNEGSKA (reference sequence). CDR3 length equals 17 residues. CDR3 residues: CSAREPGAIASTDTQYF. For the CDR3, the DNA is TGCAGTGCTAGAGAACCCGGAGCGATAGCTAGCACAGATACGCAGTATTTT.

V gene TRBV4-1 combines with J gene TRBJ2-7; 8 bases are a match to TRBD1. Looked up from germline, CDR1 is MGHRA and CDR2 is YSYEKL. The CDR3 totals 15 residues. V was clipped by 2 bases and J by 4 bases; unmatched bases: 7. The CDR3: CASSQPRTGSYEQYF. CDR3 nucleotide sequence: TGCGCCAGCAGCCAACCCCGGACAGGGAGTTACGAGCAGTACTTC.

This sequence joins TRBV7-8 and TRBJ2-2; D gene unclear. The V gene lost 6 bases and the J gene lost 8 bases, with 10 bases spanning the gap. CDR3 size: 12 residues. The germline CDR1 and CDR2 sequences are SGHVS and FQNEAQ. CDR3 loop: CASSLSAGELFF. Written as DNA, the CDR3 is TGTGCCAGCAGTCTATCGGCGGGGGAGCTGTTTTTT.

This clonotype was counted ten times or more. The CDR3 protein is CASSLDSWVGQFF. For the CDR3, the DNA is TGTGCCAGCAGCTTAGATTCTTGGGTAGGGCAGTTCTTC. This rearrangement joins TRBV11-2 to TRBJ2-1; D gene uncertain. The CDR3 is made up of 13 amino acids. V shed 0 bases and J shed 12 bases, with 12 bases lying between them. Germline CDR1 and CDR2: SGHAT and FQNNGV.

The rearrangement uses TRBV25-1 and TRBJ2-5; D not resolved. The length of the CDR3 is 14 residues. The V and J ends lost 3 bases and 5 bases respectively, with 13 bases between them. The V gene's germline CDR1 is MGHDK and CDR2 SYGVNS. The CDR3 DNA is TGTGCCAGCAGTGATCCTGGGTTTGTCGAGACCCAGTACTTC. Translation gives CASSDPGFVETQYF.

The chain employs TRBV5-1 and TRBJ1-5, with a weak D call TRBD1 (6 bases). CDR3 size: 16 residues. The V end lost 0 bases, the J end lost 3 bases, and 13 bases lay between the germline ends. Germline lookup yields CDR1 SGHRS and CDR2 YFSETQ. The CDR3 here is CASSLEPQGHNQPQHF. CDR3 coding DNA: TGCGCCAGCAGCTTGGAACCCCAGGGGCACAATCAGCCCCAGCATTTT.

The table lists this clonotype with many counts. The chain employs TRBV7-9 and TRBJ2-7; perhaps TRBD2 as D (6 bases). The CDR3 is 15 amino acids. The germline V gene encodes CDR1 SEHNR and CDR2 FQNEAQ (reference sequence). The V gene lost 4 bases and the J gene lost 3 bases, with 16 bases spanning the gap. The CDR3 DNA reads TGTGCCAGCAGCTCCATTTCGACGGGAGTCTACGAGCAGTACTTC. It translates to CASSSISTGVYEQYF.

This chain links TRBV11-2 with TRBJ2-3; D is undetermined. CDR1 SGHAT and CDR2 FQNNGV come from the germline V gene. The CDR3 length is 13 residues. The V and J ends lost 0 bases and 6 bases respectively, with 7 bases between them. This chain's CDR3 is CASSLDRWDTQYF. The DNA for the CDR3 is TGTGCCAGCAGCTTAGATCGGTGGGATACGCAGTATTTT.

This clonotype was recorded many times. The genes are TRBV2 and TRBJ2-3; D unresolved. Trimming took 3 bases from V and 0 from J, leaving 10 bases between them. Germline assignment: CDR1 SNHLY and CDR2 FYNNEI. The CDR3 is 15 residues long. CDR3 DNA sequence: TGTGCCAGCAGTGATTGGACGGTTAGCACAGATACGCAGTATTTT. Its protein is CASSDWTVSTDTQYF.

This clonotype was observed a handful of times. The chain links TRBV5-1 to TRBJ2-7, with D possibly being TRBD1 (6 bases). The germline gives CDR1 SGHRS, CDR2 YFSETQ. The CDR3 has 13 amino acids. Trimming removed 2 bases at V and 3 bases at J, with 9 bases between. CDR3 DNA sequence: TGCGCCAGCAGCTTAGAACAGGGCTACGAGCAGTACTTC. This translates into CASSLEQGYEQYF.

V usage is TRBV12-3 or TRBV12-4 and J usage is TRBJ2-2; D uncertain. The CDR3 has 13 residues. V shed 5 bases and J shed 5 bases, with 9 bases lying between them. CDR3: CASSVVGTGELFF. CDR3 in DNA: TGTGCCAGCAGTGTTGTCGGGACCGGGGAGCTGTTTTTT.

This chain connects TRBV4-1 to TRBJ1-1; D is unclear. V was clipped by 4 bases and J by 1 base, with 19 bases between them. The length of the CDR3 is 17 residues. Germline CDR1 is MGHRA and CDR2 is YSYEKL. In DNA, the CDR3 is TGCGCCAGCAGCCCCGCGCCCGCGCGGCTGAGGAACACTGAAGCTTTCTTT. Protein sequence: CASSPAPARLRNTEAFF.

The chain carries TRBV21-1 and TRBJ1-1. TRBV21-1 constitutes a pseudogene. The CDR3 is 13 residues long. The CDR3, as DNA: TGTGCCAGCAGCACCGTCCGAGTCACTGAAGCTTTCTTT. It yields the protein CASSTVRVTEAFF.

Many counts were recorded for this clonotype. CDR3 residues: CSASGHHGVYEQYF. CDR3 coding DNA: TGCAGTGCTAGTGGGCACCATGGGGTTTACGAGCAGTACTTC. This chain uses TRBV20-1 with TRBJ2-7; D is undetermined. The CDR3 spans 14 residues. V lost 3 bases and J lost 4, with 16 bases in between. Germline CDR1 and CDR2: DFQATT and SNEGSKA (reference sequence).

This clonotype was observed many times. The chain recombines TRBV20-1 with TRBJ2-1, with D uncertain. Per the germline V gene, CDR1 is DFQATT and CDR2 is SNEGSKA (reference sequence). CDR3 length: 12 amino acids. V was cut by 0 bases and J by 8 bases, with 8 bases left in between. CDR3 sequence reads: CSARDRLHEQFF. The CDR3 DNA reads as TGCAGTGCTAGAGATAGGCTTCATGAGCAGTTCTTC.

The chain has TRBV7-2 and TRBJ2-2, with 8 bases lining up with TRBD1. This CDR3 is 15 amino acids long. V gave up 2 bases and J gave up 6 bases; unmatched junction bases: 5. Germline-derived CDR1 and CDR2 are SGHTA and FQGNSA. The CDR3 DNA sequence: TGTGCCAGCAGCTTAAGAGGACAGGGCTCCGGGGAGCTGTTTTTT. Protein sequence: CASSLRGQGSGELFF.

This clonotype showed up many times. In DNA form, the CDR3 reads TGTGCCAGCAGTTCCGACAGGGCGTCGAATTCACCCCTCCACTTT. Its translation is CASSSDRASNSPLHF. The chain combines TRBV6-5 with TRBJ1-6, with 7 bases identical to TRBD1. V lost 4 bases, J lost 7 bases, and 7 bases stayed unmatched. The CDR3 runs to 15 residues. Germline V gene sequence: CDR1 MNHEY, CDR2 SVGAGI.

The rearrangement joins TRBV30 to TRBJ1-5; D is possibly TRBD1 (5 bases). The germline V and J ends were trimmed by 3 bases and 7 bases, with 28 bases remaining between them. This CDR3 spans 18 amino acids. CDR1 and CDR2 from the germline V gene are GTSNPN and SVGIG (reference sequence). CDR3 DNA sequence: TGTGCCTGGAGGGACCCACCACCGGGACCGAGGGTTTGGCAGCCCCAGCATTTT. Amino acid sequence: CAWRDPPPGPRVWQPQHF.

The chain employs TRBV6-1 and TRBJ1-5; possible D gene TRBD1, 6 bases. Per germline, CDR1 MNHNS and CDR2 SASEGT. Deletions cut 6 bases from V and 2 bases from J, with 11 bases between. This CDR3 has 14 residues. The CDR3 loop reads CASRAEGGNQPQHF. As DNA, the CDR3 is TGTGCCAGCAGGGCCGAGGGGGGCAATCAGCCCCAGCATTTT.

V is TRBV27 and J is TRBJ2-3; 7 bases align to TRBD1. The CDR3 is 16 residues long. The germline V gene has CDR1 MNHEY and CDR2 SMNVEV (reference sequence). V lost 5 bases to trimming and J lost 4 bases; unmatched junction nucleotides: 12. The CDR3 coding sequence is TGTGCCAGCAGTACCCGACAGGGAAGGTCCCCAGATACGCAGTATTTT. This codes for CASSTRQGRSPDTQYF.